This TCR beta chain comes out of a study of blood T cell repertoires in COVID-19. Study as a whole: The origin of the acute and convalescent COVID-19 samples was the United States, Italy and Spain. PBMCs, B-cell-depleted T cells, or T cells were the source of the cDNA or gDNA that made up the material.

This CDR3 has 16 amino acids. Between the trimmed V and J ends, which lost 5 bases and 5 bases, there was a span of 21 bases. In germline, CDR1 is MNHEY, CDR2 SMNVEV (reference sequence). In the authors' workflow: Nucleated cell number was recorded as an estimate derived from reference gene primer amplification. Assay used: immunoSEQ multiplex PCR; TCRdb lists only in-frame clones, some missing. That table gives V, J and clone size, and the DNA gave D and trimming. This table holds 270,000 or so clones, roughly 88% found once. V is TRBV27 and J is TRBJ2-5, with a weak D call TRBD1 (6 bases). Sequencing used peripheral blood. The receptor was isolated from a woman in her thirties with active or convalescent COVID-19. In DNA, the CDR3 is TGTGCCAGCAGTCCACTCGCGGCAGGGGCCTGGGAGACCCAGTACTTC. As protein: CASSPLAAGAWETQYF.